Listed here are 18 T cell receptor beta chains from one sample, sequenced in a study of blood T cell repertoires in COVID-19. Measured with immunoSEQ multiplex PCR; TCRdb has only the in-frame clones, and not every one. The table lists approximately 300,000 clones, approximately 90% of them singletons. Sequenced material: PBMCs or T cells enriched from blood (not recorded which). The receptors were sampled from a woman in her 30s who had recovered from COVID-19.

The J gene is TRBJ1-2, the V gene TRBV18, with a possible D match to TRBD1 (6 bases). Trimming cost V 4 bases and J 1 base, with 7 bases left between them. Germline values: CDR1 KGHSH, CDR2 LQKENI. This CDR3 is built from 13 residues. CDR3 region: CASSLDSNYGYTF. The CDR3 bases are TGTGCCAGCTCACTGGACAGTAACTATGGCTACACCTTC.

V and J are TRBV6-1 and TRBJ1-3; D remains ambiguous. CDR1 and CDR2 (germline): MNHNS, SASEGT. The CDR3 has 14 amino acids. The ends were cut back, 2 bases at V and 0 bases at J, with 5 bases in the middle. The CDR3 sequence: CASSEINSGNTIYF. CDR3 in DNA: TGTGCCAGCAGTGAAATCAACTCTGGAAACACCATATATTTT.

This clone was seen more than once but under ten times. This chain joins TRBV19 and TRBJ1-2; D perhaps matches TRBD1 (5 bases). CDR1 and CDR2 from the germline V gene are LNHDA and SQIVND (reference sequence). V shed 8 bases and J shed 5 bases, with 18 bases lying between them. CDR3 size: 14 residues. The CDR3 DNA follows: TGTGCCAGTTCTTGGTTGGGGCAGGGTTATGGCTACACCTTC. Residues: CASSWLGQGYGYTF.

This clone has only one observation. The chain is built from TRBV30 and TRBJ1-6; D is unclear. The CDR3 runs to 13 residues. The V gene's germline CDR1 is GTSNPN and CDR2 SVGIG (reference sequence). The CDR3 DNA reads TGTGCTGTTAGCTGGCCGTATAATTCACCCCTCCACTTT. Amino acids: CAVSWPYNSPLHF.

The chain recombines TRBV5-6 with TRBJ1-2; D remains unclear. Germline V gene data show CDR1 as SGHDT and CDR2 as YYEEEE. This CDR3 is 13 amino acids long. Trimming took 1 base from V and 14 from J, leaving 18 bases between them. Here the CDR3 DNA reads TGTGCCAGCAGCTTGAATCTGAGGGCAGTTGGGACCTTC. This gives the protein CASSLNLRAVGTF.

The V call is TRBV21-1, the J call TRBJ1-2; the table's TRBD1 call for D was not verified on the DNA. TRBV21-1 is a recognized pseudogene. The CDR3 loop spans 15 amino acids. CDR3 residues: CASSKEGHPSAGYTF. The CDR3 coding sequence is TGTGCCAGCAGCAAAGAAGGACACCCCTCGGCGGGCTACACCTTC.

The chain combines TRBV11-3 with TRBJ1-1, with D maybe TRBD1 (5 bases). Trimming stripped 1 base from V and 6 bases from J, with 6 bases between. CDR1 and CDR2 from the germline V gene are SGHNT and YENEEA. The CDR3 has 12 amino acids. The CDR3 region has the DNA TGTGCCAGCAGCTTAGCAGGGTCTGAAGCTTTCTTT. Its translation is CASSLAGSEAFF.

CDR3 residues: CASSAPGTSADRQFF. In DNA form, the CDR3 reads TGTGCCAGCAGCGCCCCCGGGACTAGCGCTGACCGGCAGTTCTTC. The V gene is TRBV9, the J gene TRBJ2-1; 10 bases are a match to TRBD2. Germline V lookup: CDR1 SGDLS, CDR2 YYNGEE. Trimming took 3 bases from V and 12 from J; bases not matched to a gene: 12. The CDR3 totals 15 residues.

The genes are TRBV9 and TRBJ1-1; TRBD1 might be the D (6 bases). This CDR3 contains 16 residues. Trimming removed 0 bases at V and 4 bases at J, with 16 bases between. Per the germline V gene, CDR1 is SGDLS and CDR2 is YYNGEE. CDR3 sequence (DNA): TGTGCCAGCAGCGTAGGGGGGGGCGCGCAGGGCACTGAAGCTTTCTTT. Its translation is CASSVGGGAQGTEAFF. Based on the CDR3 plus reference TRBV9 and TRBJ1-1, the full variable domain is DSGVTQTPKHLITATGQRVTLRCSPRSGDLSVYWYQQSLDQGLQFLIQYYNGEERAKGNILERFSAQQFPDLHSELNLSSLELGDSALYFCASSVGGGAQGTEAFFGQGTRLTVV.

The chain has TRBV30 and TRBJ1-4; 10 bases fit TRBD1. CDR1 and CDR2 from the germline V gene are GTSNPN and SVGIG (reference sequence). V lost 0 bases to trimming and J lost 7 bases; unmatched junction nucleotides: 5. There are 15 residues in the CDR3. CDR3: CAWSVGGTGAEKLFF. CDR3 nucleotides: TGTGCCTGGAGTGTCGGTGGGACAGGGGCTGAAAAACTGTTTTTT.

This sequence joins TRBV18 and TRBJ2-3, with 13 positions matching TRBD2. The germline V gene has CDR1 KGHSH and CDR2 LQKENI. Unmatched junction bases numbered 5, after V lost 4 bases and J lost 4 bases. This CDR3 comprises 16 residues. DNA of the CDR3: TGTGCCAGCTCACAACGGACTAGCGGGGGAGCAGATACGCAGTATTTT. This sequence encodes CASSQRTSGGADTQYF.

The rearrangement joins TRBV6-5 to TRBJ2-7; TRBD1 agrees at 7 bases. The CDR3 covers 14 residues. The J segment lost 6 bases and the V segment lost 6 bases, leaving 11 bases of the junction unmatched. Germline loops: CDR1 MNHEY, CDR2 SVGAGI. CDR3 coding DNA: TGTGCCAGCAGGGTAACAGGGGAATATGCCGAGCAGTACTTC. The encoded protein is CASRVTGEYAEQYF.

The V and J genes are TRBV12-3 or TRBV12-4 and TRBJ2-1, with 9 bases identical to TRBD1. V lost 6 bases and J lost 15; bases outside the gene matches: 9. The CDR3 covers 12 residues. CDR3 amino acids: CASSAGQGIPFF. In DNA, the CDR3 is TGTGCCAGCAGCGCCGGACAGGGGATTCCGTTCTTC.

The chain uses TRBV9 and TRBJ1-4, with a possible D match to TRBD1 (6 bases). This CDR3 region has 14 residues. Trimming cost V 4 bases and J 3 bases, with 10 bases left between them. Germline V gene lookup returns CDR1 SGDLS and CDR2 YYNGEE. The CDR3 loop reads CASSPAGANEKLFF. In nucleotides, the CDR3 is TGTGCCAGCAGCCCCGCAGGGGCTAATGAAAAACTGTTTTTT.

This clone came up once. This CDR3 is CASSIAQTSKGEKLFF. In DNA, the CDR3 is TGTGCCAGTAGTATAGCTCAGACAAGCAAGGGGGAAAAACTGTTTTTT. This chain links TRBV19 with TRBJ1-4; a weak D match, TRBD1 (5 bases). CDR1 is LNHDA and CDR2 is SQIVND in the germline V gene (reference sequence). This CDR3 has 16 amino acids. The V gene lost 1 base and the J gene lost 8 bases, with 17 bases spanning the gap.

The CDR3 bases are TGTGCCAGCAGCTTAGACCCGGGGTCGGAGACCCAGTACTTC. Encoded protein: CASSLDPGSETQYF. The chain employs TRBV11-1 and TRBJ2-5; D is possibly TRBD2 (5 bases). Germline V gene lookup returns CDR1 SGHAT and CDR2 FQDESV (reference sequence). The length of the CDR3 is 14 residues. V was pared by 1 base and J by 5 bases, with 11 bases between. Full variable domain (remainder filled in from reference TRBV11-1 and TRBJ2-5): EAEVAQSPRYKITEKSQAVAFWCDPISGHATLYWYRQILGQGPELLVQFQDESVVDDSQLPKDRFSAERLKGVDSTLKIQPAELGDSAMYLCASSLDPGSETQYFGPGTRLLVL.

The sample holds a few counts of this clone. The CDR3 region has the DNA TGCAGTGCTAGTTTGGACAGGAACTACTATGGCTACACCTTC. Residues: CSASLDRNYYGYTF. The chain joins TRBV20-1 to TRBJ1-2; 7 nucleotides line up with TRBD1. This CDR3 has 14 residues. Germline V gives CDR1 DFQATT, CDR2 SNEGSKA (reference sequence). V lost 3 bases to trimming and J lost 3 bases; unmatched junction nucleotides: 7.

V is TRBV30 and J is TRBJ2-2; a weak D match, TRBD2 (6 bases). Germline CDR1 is GTSNPN and CDR2 is SVGIG (reference sequence). The V end lost 3 bases, the J end lost 5 bases, and 16 bases lay between the germline ends. The CDR3 has 15 residues. In DNA, the CDR3 is TGTGCCTGGAGGTGGTTTGCGGGATCTACCGGGGAGCTGTTTTTT. Translating gives CAWRWFAGSTGELFF. The full variable domain, in which reference TRBV30 and TRBJ2-2 provide the parts outside the CDR3, is SQTIHQWPATLVQPVGSPLSLECTVEGTSNPNLYWYRQAAGRGLQLLFYSVGIGQISSEVPQNLSASRPQDRQFILSSKKLLLSDSGFYLCAWRWFAGSTGELFFGEGSRLTVL.